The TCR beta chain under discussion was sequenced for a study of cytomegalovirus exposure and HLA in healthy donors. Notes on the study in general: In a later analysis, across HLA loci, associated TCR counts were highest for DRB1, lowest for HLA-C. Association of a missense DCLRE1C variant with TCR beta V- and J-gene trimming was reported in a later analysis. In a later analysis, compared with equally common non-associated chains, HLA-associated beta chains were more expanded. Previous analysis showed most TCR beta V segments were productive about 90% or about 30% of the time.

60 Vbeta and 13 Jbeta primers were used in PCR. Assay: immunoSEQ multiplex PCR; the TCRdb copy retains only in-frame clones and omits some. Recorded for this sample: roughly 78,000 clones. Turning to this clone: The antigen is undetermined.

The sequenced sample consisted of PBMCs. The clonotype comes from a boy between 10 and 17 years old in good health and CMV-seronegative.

DNA for the CDR3: TGTGCCAGCACCATAGAGGGACACCGCAATCAGCCCCAGCATTTT. As protein: CASTIEGHRNQPQHF. The J gene is TRBJ1-5, the V gene TRBV2; a weak D match, TRBD1 (6 bases). Trimming cost V 7 bases and J 2 bases, with 15 bases left between them. Germline CDR1 and CDR2: SNHLY and FYNNEI. The CDR3 runs 15 residues.